Presented here are 7 T cell receptor beta chains from one specimen sequenced in a study of T cell responses to AZD1222 COVID-19 vaccine (dated by TCRdb to the early 2020s). In light of the paper, this sample's time point label describes: about 28 days (+/-7) after the second vaccine dose. The library was produced with the immunoSEQ multiplex PCR assay. As stored in TCRdb, this immuneACCESS dataset retains in-frame rearrangements with V and J assigned. A fraction of the clones does not appear; measured against another copy, unresolved V genes explain less than half of the discrepancy, and the remainder lacks a known reason. The table for this sample lists approximately 160,000 clones; about 90% of them were counted only once. Under 1.2% of the sample is held by the ten biggest clonotypes. This sample comprised peripheral blood, obtained 28 days after the second AZD1222 dose. The receptors originated from an adult who received the AZD1222 COVID-19 vaccine.

This rearrangement joins TRBV7-6 to TRBJ1-2; no clear D gene. The germline V and J ends were trimmed by 4 bases and 0 bases, with 12 bases remaining between them. The length of the CDR3 is 15 residues. Germline V gene sequence: CDR1 SGHVS, CDR2 FNYEAQ. The chain's CDR3 is CASSYVSTPNYGYTF. The CDR3 DNA follows: TGTGCCAGCAGCTATGTATCCACACCTAACTATGGCTACACCTTC.

The chain links TRBV18 to TRBJ1-5, with no clear D. Germline CDR1 is KGHSH and CDR2 is LQKENI. V was pared by 2 bases and J by 2 bases, with 7 bases between. CDR3 length equals 14 residues. The CDR3 bases are TGTGCCAGCTCACCAGGGCGCGGCAATCAGCCCCAGCATTTT. Translation gives CASSPGRGNQPQHF.

J is TRBJ2-5 and V is TRBV5-1, with 9 bases aligning to TRBD1. Germline V CDR1 and CDR2: SGHRS, YFSETQ. V was pared by 0 bases and J by 5 bases, with 5 bases of the junction left unmatched. This CDR3 has 15 amino acids. The CDR3 is CASSLDRGLLETQYF. Here the CDR3 DNA reads TGCGCCAGCAGCTTGGACAGGGGGCTCTTGGAGACCCAGTACTTC.

This chain joins TRBV9 and TRBJ1-3; 9 bases fit TRBD1. The germline V gene has CDR1 SGDLS and CDR2 YYNGEE. The junction had 3 bases not matched to a gene; V was cut back by 3 bases and J by 2 bases. This CDR3 region has 15 residues. The CDR3: CASSGQGGTGNTIYF. In nucleotides, the CDR3 is TGTGCCAGCAGCGGACAGGGGGGAACTGGAAACACCATATATTTT.

V gene TRBV5-8 combines with J gene TRBJ1-5, with D unclear. This CDR3 is 12 amino acids long. Looked up from germline, CDR1 is SGHTS and CDR2 is YDEGEE. Trimming removed 1 base from V and 6 bases from J, with 5 bases in between. This chain's CDR3 is CASSLLGQPQHF. CDR3 in DNA: TGTGCCAGCAGCTTGCTAGGTCAGCCCCAGCATTTT. The whole variable domain, remainder taken from reference TRBV5-8 and TRBJ1-5, is EAGVTQSPTHLIKTRGQQATLRCSPISGHTSVYWYQQALGLGLQFLLWYDEGEERNRGNFPPRFSGRQFPNYSSELNVNALELEDSALYLCASSLLGQPQHFGDGTRLSIL.

This sequence joins TRBV18 and TRBJ2-1, with 7 bases fitting TRBD2. CDR3 size: 14 residues. Germline CDR1 and CDR2: KGHSH and LQKENI. J gave up 8 bases and V 0 bases, and 4 bases lay outside the gene matches. CDR3 sequence reads: CASSPPWEGDEQFF. The CDR3 region has the DNA TGTGCCAGCTCACCACCTTGGGAGGGAGATGAGCAGTTCTTC.

The V gene is TRBV2, the J gene TRBJ2-7; D gene unclear. V was shortened by 7 bases and J by 1 base, with 17 bases between the two germline ends. The CDR3 has 15 amino acids. Germline V gene sequence: CDR1 SNHLY, CDR2 FYNNEI. The CDR3 DNA follows: TGTGCCAGCACCAGTACGGCCACCGATTCCTACGAGCAGTACTTC. It specifies CASTSTATDSYEQYF. Looking up the rest from reference TRBV2 and TRBJ2-7 gives the full variable domain: EPEVTQTPSHQVTQMGQEVILRCVPISNHLYFYWYRQILGQKVEFLVSFYNNEISEKSEIFDDQFSVERPDGSNFTLKIRSTKLEDSAMYFCASTSTATDSYEQYFGPGTRLTVT.